This T cell receptor beta chain was captured in a study of cytomegalovirus exposure and HLA in healthy donors. Study-wide findings and caveats: Data from an earlier analysis indicated that most TCR beta V segments were productive either about 87% or about 30% of the time. Donors were assumed by presence/absence analyses to have roughly uniform sequencing depth. Accurate prediction of most subjects' HLA-A and HLA-B alleles from TCR beta sequences was reported.

With 60 Vbeta and 13 Jbeta primers, the PCR was carried out. The table came from immunoSEQ multiplex PCR; TCRdb's copy has only in-frame clones and leaves some out. The sample records 200,000 to 250,000 clones, approximately 79% being singletons. This clone was seen once. No antigen is known for it. Between the trimmed V and J ends, which lost 5 bases and 6 bases, there was a span of 14 bases. Per germline, CDR1 MNHEY and CDR2 SMNVEV (reference sequence). The CDR3 spans 14 residues. Sequenced material: PBMCs. The sequence was collected from a man aged 18 to 35 in good health and CMV-seronegative. The chain is built from TRBV27 and TRBJ1-5; D unresolved. In DNA, the CDR3 is TGTGCCAGCAGTCTTCTTGGACTGAGTCAGCCCCAGCATTTT. It encodes CASSLLGLSQPQHF.